Below, 14 T cell receptor beta chains from the same sample are listed, as sequenced in a study of T cell repertoires in cytomegalovirus infection. Each CDR3 protein gets one entry after TCRdb re-called the reads with MiXCR. The sample lists about 740,000 distinct CDR3 sequences, 35% to 45% occurring once. The sequencing sample was made of PBMCs. Source of these receptors: a human donor in good health (CMV status not recorded). Some clones in this sample may be carry-over from other donors' samples.

Only a few counts were recorded for this clonotype. The chain is built from TRBV19 and TRBJ2-1; TRBD2 is a possible D gene (5 bases). Trimming pared 1 base from V and 1 base from J, leaving 14 bases between. Germline assignment: CDR1 LNHDA and CDR2 SQIVND (reference sequence). This CDR3 region has 17 residues. CDR3 DNA: TGTGCCAGTAGTATAGTACTAGAACAGAGGTCCTACAATGAGCAGTTCTTC. Amino acid sequence: CASSIVLEQRSYNEQFF.

This clonotype was seen a few times. The chain joins TRBV30 to TRBJ2-4, with TRBD1 identical over 10 bases. CDR3 size: 16 residues. Germline loops: CDR1 GTSNPN, CDR2 SVGIG (reference sequence). Trimming cost V 0 bases and J 7 bases; bases outside gene matches: 9. CDR3 in amino acids: CAWSVLGQGTRNIQYF. CDR3 nucleotide sequence: TGTGCCTGGAGTGTACTGGGACAGGGGACTCGGAACATTCAGTACTTC.

The chain is built from TRBV5-5 and TRBJ1-4; D uncertain. Germline-derived CDR1 and CDR2 are SGHKS and YYEKEE (reference sequence). This CDR3 has 16 residues. The V end lost 1 base, the J end lost 0 bases, and 10 bases lay between the germline ends. Written as DNA, the CDR3 is TGTGCCAGCAGCTTGCAAATACGGGCAACTAATGAAAAACTGTTTTTT. It translates to CASSLQIRATNEKLFF. The variable domain in full, completed from reference TRBV5-5 and TRBJ1-4, reads DAGVTQSPTHLIKTRGQQVTLRCSPISGHKSVSWYQQVLGQGPQFIFQYYEKEERGRGNFPDRFSARQFPNYSSELNVNALLLGDSALYLCASSLQIRATNEKLFFGSGTQLSVL.

Only a few counts were recorded for this clonotype. The chain recombines TRBV4-1 with TRBJ2-7; 10 bases line up with TRBD1. The V gene end was trimmed by 0 bases and the J gene end by 5 bases; junction bases not matched to a gene: 1. The CDR3 sequence is 14 residues long. The germline gives CDR1 MGHRA, CDR2 YSYEKL. CDR3 bases: TGCGCCAGCAGCCAAGATGGGACAGGGGACGAGCAGTACTTC. Translation: CASSQDGTGDEQYF.

The chain couples TRBV19 to TRBJ1-5; D is possibly TRBD1 (6 bases). Trimming stripped 4 bases from V and 1 base from J, with 17 bases between. The CDR3 loop spans 17 amino acids. Looked up from germline, CDR1 is LNHDA and CDR2 is SQIVND (reference sequence). In nucleotides, the CDR3 is TGTGCCAGTAGTACCCCCAAAAGCCAGGGGAGCAATCAGCCCCAGCATTTT. Amino acids: CASSTPKSQGSNQPQHF.

This clonotype was seen more than once but under ten times. The CDR3 DNA reads TGCAGTGCTACCCGGAGGGTTGCGAACACTGAAGCTTTCTTT. Amino acids: CSATRRVANTEAFF. The chain couples TRBV20-1 to TRBJ1-1; no clear D gene. The ends were cut back, 4 bases at V and 1 base at J, with 13 bases in the middle. In germline, CDR1 is DFQATT, CDR2 SNEGSKA (reference sequence). CDR3 length: 14 amino acids.

Worth noting for this clonotype: Without the conserved terminal phenylalanine or tryptophan, this CDR3 likely stems from a read error. J is TRBJ2-1 and V is TRBV20-1; the match to TRBD1 covers 9 bases. CDR3 size: 14 residues. V gave up 3 bases and J gave up 5 bases; unmatched junction bases: 5. The V gene's germline CDR1 is DFQATT and CDR2 SNEGSKA (reference sequence). CDR3 nucleotides: TGCAGTGCTAGTAGGACAGGGGCCCACAATGAGCAGTTCTTA. Translated, it gives CSASRTGAHNEQFL.

A remark on this clonotype: One end of the junction is discordant with germline, which a read error may explain. The V gene is TRBV6-6, the J gene TRBJ2-5; 7 bases are shared with TRBD2. Germline V CDR1 and CDR2: MNHNY, SVGAGI (reference sequence). The CDR3 is 14 residues long. CDR3 nucleotide sequence: TGTGCCAGCAGTCGGGACTATGTTGGGGAGACCCCGTACTTC. Encoded protein: CASSRDYVGETPYF.

This clonotype was detected only a few times. J is TRBJ2-3 and V is TRBV6-5; a weak D match, TRBD2 (6 bases). CDR3 length: 14 amino acids. Germline-derived CDR1 and CDR2 are MNHEY and SVGAGI. Trimming removed 10 bases from V and 0 bases from J, with 14 bases in between. Here the CDR3 DNA reads TGTGCCACTAGTCCGGGAGTGAGCACAGATACGCAGTATTTT. Protein sequence: CATSPGVSTDTQYF.

V usage is TRBV20-1 and J usage is TRBJ2-7; 11 nucleotides agree with TRBD1. V shed 1 base and J 1 base; nucleotides not matched to a gene: 3. This CDR3 has 15 residues. Germline-derived CDR1 and CDR2 are DFQATT and SNEGSKA (reference sequence). The CDR3: CSARGGQGVSYEQYF. The CDR3 DNA follows: TGCAGTGCTAGAGGGGGACAGGGGGTTTCCTACGAGCAGTACTTC.

This clonotype occurred a few times. CDR3 amino acids: CASSLQPREQFF. DNA of the CDR3: TGTGCCAGCAGCCTACAGCCGAGAGAGCAGTTCTTC. V and J are TRBV14 and TRBJ2-1; no clear D gene. The CDR3 has 12 amino acids. CDR1 and CDR2 (germline): SGHDN, FVKESK. V was clipped by 4 bases and J by 10 bases, with 11 bases between them.

The CDR3 protein is CASSPWDRSSGANVLTF. CDR3 DNA sequence: TGTGCCAGCAGCCCCTGGGACAGGAGCTCTGGGGCCAACGTCCTGACTTTC. The rearrangement links TRBV4-2 to TRBJ2-6; the match to TRBD1 covers 8 bases. This CDR3 has 17 amino acids. Germline CDR1 is LGHNA and CDR2 is YNFKEQ. V lost 4 bases to trimming and J lost 0 bases; unmatched junction nucleotides: 5.

This clonotype has more than one count but fewer than ten. The gene calls are TRBV27 and TRBJ2-7, with a weak D call TRBD2 (6 bases). Germline CDR1 and CDR2: MNHEY and SMNVEV (reference sequence). V was shortened by 5 bases and J by 7 bases, with 15 bases between the two germline ends. The length of the CDR3 is 13 residues. DNA of the CDR3: TGTGCCAGCAGTCCCTTCTTGGAGGGTGAGCAGTACTTC. Its translation: CASSPFLEGEQYF.

The chain recombines TRBV29-1 with TRBJ2-3; the D call may be TRBD1 or TRBD2 (5 bases each). V shed 6 bases and J shed 5 bases, with 12 bases lying between them. CDR3 length: 12 amino acids. Germline lookup yields CDR1 SQVTM and CDR2 ANQGSEA. CDR3 DNA sequence: TGCAGCGTCCGGATTGGGGGAGATACGCAGTATTTT. Protein: CSVRIGGDTQYF.